This TCR beta chain was recorded in a study of OX40 agonist ivuxolimab in advanced cancers. The overall study: Those treated in dose escalation had hepatocellular carcinoma, melanoma, renal cell cancer or head and neck cancer. The study, taken as a whole, reports: Which antigen the expanded peripheral T cells recognized is unknown. Some nonresponders also had low normalized T-cell clonal expansion.

Profiling relied on immunoSEQ multiplex PCR, and the TCRdb table lists in-frame clones only, not all of them. The sample lists about 80,000 clones, 87% occurring once. This clone has more than one count but fewer than ten. Its antigen is undetermined. Deletions cut 6 bases from V and 1 base from J, with 15 bases between. Germline V gene sequence: CDR1 MNHNS, CDR2 SASEGT. The CDR3 runs 15 residues. The sampling schedule covered blood at baseline, cycle 4 day 1, and cycle 7 day 1. The material sequenced was CD4+ or CD8+ T cells sorted from blood, taken in a trial of the OX40 agonist ivuxolimab. This TCR derives from an adult with an advanced solid tumor such as melanoma, head and neck, liver or kidney cancer. V usage is TRBV6-1 and J usage is TRBJ1-1; D is perhaps TRBD1 (6 bases). CDR3 region: CASSSPRGQNTEAFF. CDR3 nucleotides: TGTGCCAGCAGCTCCCCCCGGGGGCAGAACACTGAAGCTTTCTTT.